The next 11 T cell receptor beta chains were all read from a single sample in a study of T cells after posttransplantation cyclophosphamide. The protocol was immunoSEQ multiplex PCR, while the TCRdb copy is restricted to in-frame clones and leaves out a portion. The sample has some 15,000 clones; over 60% are singletons. Treatment was busulfan-fludarabine conditioning, a marrow graft, and cyclophosphamide on days +3 and +4. This specimen was CD8+ T cells sorted from PBMCs, taken around 2,000 days after a stem cell transplant with posttransplant cyclophosphamide. All receptors derive from a female patient between 40 and 55 years old who received an allogeneic stem cell transplant from a related donor, was CMV-positive, and had no GVHD. Some of these T cells may belong to the graft donor.

In its sample, this clone was seen once. This chain links TRBV4-1 with TRBJ2-7; D ambiguous. Trimming took 0 bases from V and 2 from J, leaving 11 bases between them. The length of the CDR3 is 15 residues. Germline V lookup: CDR1 MGHRA, CDR2 YSYEKL. The CDR3 protein is CASSQERYPTYEQYF. The CDR3 DNA is TGCGCCAGCAGCCAAGAGAGGTATCCCACCTACGAGCAGTACTTC.

This clone was detected a few times. V gene TRBV5-5 combines with J gene TRBJ2-7, with 12 bases lining up with TRBD2. The CDR3 has 15 residues. The V and J ends lost 5 bases and 2 bases, in that order; junction bases with no gene match: 5. Germline V gene sequence: CDR1 SGHKS, CDR2 YYEKEE (reference sequence). The CDR3 coding sequence is TGTGCCAGCAGGTCCACTAGCGGGGGGCCCTACGAGCAGTACTTC. Amino acid sequence: CASRSTSGGPYEQYF.

V gene TRBV10-3 combines with J gene TRBJ2-7; no firm D call. Germline values: CDR1 ENHRY, CDR2 SYGVKD. With 8 bases removed from V and 0 bases from J, the gap between germline ends came to 11 bases. The CDR3 covers 13 residues. The CDR3 nucleotides are TGTGCCATCGGTACAGATACCTCCTACGAGCAGTACTTC. It specifies CAIGTDTSYEQYF.

This clone was seen once. V gene TRBV10-3 combines with J gene TRBJ2-7; TRBD1 agrees at 9 bases. This CDR3 spans 18 amino acids. The germline CDR1 and CDR2 sequences are ENHRY and SYGVKD. J was trimmed by 0 bases and V by 0 bases; bases with no gene match: 9. CDR3 amino acids: CAISESSGTGRNSYEQYF. Here the CDR3 DNA reads TGTGCCATCAGTGAGTCATCAGGGACAGGGCGCAACTCCTACGAGCAGTACTTC.

The chain recombines TRBV7-8 with TRBJ2-1; TRBD1 matches 8 bases. CDR3 length equals 18 residues. Germline loops: CDR1 SGHVS, CDR2 FQNEAQ. V lost 3 bases and J lost 1; bases outside the gene matches: 11. For the CDR3, the DNA is TGTGCCAGCAGCTTGTATACAGGGGGATCATCATCCTACAATGAGCAGTTCTTC. The encoded protein is CASSLYTGGSSSYNEQFF.

This clone was counted a few times. The chain combines TRBV10-3 with TRBJ2-3; D gene ambiguous. Trimming cost V 4 bases and J 2 bases, with 19 bases left between them. CDR3 size: 17 residues. Germline V gene data show CDR1 as ENHRY and CDR2 as SYGVKD. The chain's CDR3 is CAISGSVTSMITDTQYF. CDR3 nucleotides: TGTGCCATCAGTGGCTCCGTCACGAGTATGATCACAGATACGCAGTATTTT.

The rearrangement links TRBV5-1 to TRBJ2-7; TRBD1 agrees at 9 bases. V dropped 3 bases and J dropped 4; count of bases not matched to a gene: 5. Germline lookup yields CDR1 SGHRS and CDR2 YFSETQ. This CDR3 comprises 14 residues. DNA of the CDR3: TGCGCCAGCAGCTCGGGACAGGGTATGTACGAGCAGTACTTC. Its translation: CASSSGQGMYEQYF.

By sample share, this clone is medium-sized. The CDR3 here is CASRPVGRNQPQHF. The CDR3 DNA follows: TGTGCCAGCAGACCCGTCGGTCGGAATCAGCCCCAGCATTTT. V and J are TRBV6-5 and TRBJ1-5; D not certain. This CDR3 has 14 amino acids. Trimming took 6 bases from V and 4 from J, leaving 13 bases between them. Germline CDR1 reads MNHEY; CDR2 reads SVGAGI.

The V call is TRBV7-2, the J call TRBJ1-2; D is uncertain. Germline V CDR1 and CDR2: SGHTA, FQGNSA. The V end lost 1 base, the J end lost 4 bases, and 10 bases lay between the germline ends. The CDR3 is 14 residues long. The CDR3 here is CASSLDHGSYGYTF. The CDR3 DNA sequence: TGTGCCAGCAGCTTAGATCACGGTTCCTATGGCTACACCTTC.

The rearrangement joins TRBV29-1 to TRBJ1-1, with D uncertain. CDR1 and CDR2 (germline): SQVTM, ANQGSEA. There are 15 residues in the CDR3. V gave up 6 bases and J gave up 1 base, with 18 bases separating them. The CDR3 loop is CSVFTREGSNTEAFF. CDR3 nucleotides: TGCAGCGTCTTCACTCGGGAGGGTTCGAACACTGAAGCTTTCTTT.

The table lists this clone with a few counts. The rearrangement joins TRBV4-2 to TRBJ2-7; 7 bases are shared with TRBD1. CDR1 is LGHNA, CDR2 YNFKEQ, per germline. The J segment lost 6 bases and the V segment lost 0 bases, leaving 8 bases of the junction unmatched. The CDR3 consists of 15 residues. This CDR3 reads CASSQDLGSGGEQYF. Here the CDR3 DNA reads TGTGCCAGCAGCCAAGATCTGGGGTCAGGGGGCGAGCAGTACTTC.